A single sample is the source of the 17 T cell receptor beta chains below, sequenced in a study of spatial heterogeneity in lung cancer. Regarding the study as a whole: Tumors with more nonsynonymous mutations had more expanded intratumoral alpha and beta TCRs.

Regarding time point: sample taken at primary tumor resection. TCRdb re-called the 5' RACE reads through MiXCR, storing one row per CDR3 protein. The sample lists about 18,000 distinct CDR3 sequences; about 7.5% were seen once. The antigens these receptors bind are not known. The sample was lung tumor tissue, taken at surgery. The receptors come from a male donor with early-stage non-small cell lung cancer.

This clonotype was picked up a small number of times. The chain joins TRBV7-2 to TRBJ2-5, with D maybe TRBD2 (6 bases). Germline CDR1 SGHTA, CDR2 FQGNSA. V dropped 4 bases and J dropped 0 bases, with 12 bases sitting between them. The CDR3 is made up of 15 amino acids. The CDR3 sequence: CASSSQGGNQETQYF. The CDR3 DNA is TGTGCCAGCAGCTCCCAGGGAGGAAACCAAGAGACCCAGTACTTC.

This clonotype was recorded many times. The chain has TRBV5-1 and TRBJ1-2; tentative D call: TRBD1 (5 bases). V dropped 1 base and J dropped 8 bases, with 12 bases sitting between them. This CDR3 is built from 13 residues. Germline V gene data show CDR1 as SGHRS and CDR2 as YFSETQ. The chain's CDR3 is CASSLSAGFGYTF. CDR3 coding DNA: TGCGCCAGCAGCTTGTCCGCAGGGTTCGGCTACACCTTC.

This clonotype has a count of ten or more. The chain couples TRBV12-3 or TRBV12-4 to TRBJ2-5, with D perhaps being TRBD1 or TRBD2 (5 bases each). V shed 3 bases and J shed 5 bases, with 16 bases lying between them. The CDR3 is 15 residues long. The CDR3 DNA follows: TGTGCCAGCAGTTTGAGTGGGGGTAAATTGGAGACCCAGTACTTC. It specifies CASSLSGGKLETQYF.

This clonotype was detected only once. The chain joins TRBV7-2 to TRBJ2-2; 10 nucleotides line up with TRBD2. This CDR3 comprises 17 residues. The V segment lost 2 bases and the J segment 6 bases; nucleotides outside the gene matches: 9. The germline CDR1 and CDR2 sequences are SGHTA and FQGNSA. The CDR3 spells CASSLPSGGWWPGELFF. In nucleotides, the CDR3 is TGTGCCAGCAGCTTACCTAGCGGGGGCTGGTGGCCCGGGGAGCTGTTTTTT.

This clonotype was seen ten or more times. V gene TRBV5-1 combines with J gene TRBJ1-3; 7 nucleotides align to TRBD1. V shed 3 bases and J 0 bases; nucleotides not matched to a gene: 6. This CDR3 has 16 amino acids. Germline V gene lookup returns CDR1 SGHRS and CDR2 YFSETQ. The CDR3 nucleotides are TGCGCCAGCAGCTCCCGGGACAGCCGCTCTGGAAACACCATATATTTT. This sequence encodes CASSSRDSRSGNTIYF.

This clonotype occurred a few times. The chain employs TRBV5-5 and TRBJ2-2, with TRBD1 identical over 12 bases. The CDR3 extends over 17 amino acids. CDR1 and CDR2 from the germline V gene are SGHKS and YYEKEE (reference sequence). J lost 5 bases, V lost 4 bases, and 9 bases had no gene match. This CDR3 is CASSPLGQGAGTGELFF. CDR3 sequence (DNA): TGTGCCAGCAGCCCCCTGGGACAGGGGGCAGGGACCGGGGAGCTGTTTTTT.

The chain is built from TRBV7-2 and TRBJ1-1; the D is unclear. Germline V gene sequence: CDR1 SGHTA, CDR2 FQGNSA. With 0 bases removed from V and 6 bases from J, the gap between germline ends came to 8 bases. This CDR3 is built from 13 residues. In nucleotides, the CDR3 is TGTGCCAGCAGCTTAGCGGGTGGGTCTGAAGCTTTCTTT. This translates into CASSLAGGSEAFF.

This clonotype was detected many times. The J gene is TRBJ2-2, the V gene TRBV24-1, with 8 bases that match TRBD1. Germline CDR1 reads KGHDR; CDR2 reads SFDVKD. The ends lost 8 bases at V and 1 base at J; junction bases unmatched: 2. This CDR3 has 14 residues. The CDR3, as DNA: TGTGCCACCAAGGGGACAGGGAACACCGGGGAGCTGTTTTTT. As protein: CATKGTGNTGELFF.

This clonotype was detected a few times. The V and J genes are TRBV4-3 and TRBJ2-1; D is possibly TRBD1 (6 bases). From germline, CDR1 is LGHNA and CDR2 YSLEER. This CDR3 has 15 residues. The ends were cut back, 0 bases at V and 2 bases at J, with 8 bases in the middle. The CDR3 nucleotides read TGCGCCAGCAGCCAAGATGGGACACCCTACAATGAGCAGTTCTTC. It specifies CASSQDGTPYNEQFF.

This chain uses TRBV18 with TRBJ2-7, with 8 bases aligning to TRBD1. Trimming took 5 bases from V and 3 from J; bases not matched to a gene: 9. The CDR3 spans 15 residues. Germline lookup yields CDR1 KGHSH and CDR2 LQKENI. The CDR3: CASSSRGTGLYEQYF. The CDR3, as DNA: TGTGCCAGCTCATCCCGAGGGACAGGTCTCTACGAGCAGTACTTC.

This chain joins TRBV29-1 and TRBJ2-1; 10 positions match TRBD1. The CDR3 covers 14 residues. Germline CDR1 reads SQVTM; CDR2 reads ANQGSEA. The V segment lost 6 bases and the J segment 5 bases; nucleotides outside the gene matches: 7. The chain's CDR3 is CSVGTGAFNNEQFF. CDR3 in DNA: TGCAGCGTGGGGACAGGGGCCTTTAACAATGAGCAGTTCTTC.

This clonotype is termed medium-sized. The rearrangement joins TRBV5-5 to TRBJ2-6, with D perhaps given as TRBD1 or TRBD2 (5 bases each). Germline V gene sequence: CDR1 SGHKS, CDR2 YYEKEE (reference sequence). CDR3 size: 17 residues. Trimming left V 2 bases short and J 6 bases short, with 18 bases between. CDR3: CASSFRRDLYAANVLTF. DNA of the CDR3: TGTGCCAGCAGCTTCCGCCGGGACCTATATGCGGCCAACGTCCTGACTTTC.

This clonotype was detected many times. V gene TRBV20-1 combines with J gene TRBJ1-1, with a weak D call TRBD1 (5 bases). The CDR3 is 11 amino acids. Trimming stripped 5 bases from V and 4 bases from J, with 8 bases between. Germline CDR1 and CDR2: DFQATT and SNEGSKA (reference sequence). DNA for the CDR3: TGCAGTGCTTGGGGGGTCACTGAAGCTTTCTTT. As protein: CSAWGVTEAFF.

At least ten counts were recorded for this clonotype. This rearrangement joins TRBV28 to TRBJ2-7; TRBD1 might be the D (6 bases). The ends were cut back, 5 bases at V and 3 bases at J, with 14 bases in the middle. Per germline, CDR1 MDHEN and CDR2 SYDVKM. The CDR3 length is 14 residues. The CDR3 region is CASSQTQGIYEQYF. CDR3 in DNA: TGTGCCAGCAGTCAGACACAGGGAATCTACGAGCAGTACTTC.

At least ten counts were recorded for this clonotype. The chain recombines TRBV15 with TRBJ1-2, with D hard to call. Germline CDR1 LNHNV, CDR2 YYDKDF (reference sequence). Trimming cost V 1 base and J 4 bases, with 4 bases left between them. CDR3 length: 12 residues. The CDR3 DNA reads TGTGCCACCAGCAGAGGGACCTATGGCTACACCTTC. It specifies CATSRGTYGYTF.

This clonotype has ten or more counts. This rearrangement joins TRBV20-1 to TRBJ2-5; no clear D. CDR1 is DFQATT, CDR2 SNEGSKA, per germline (reference sequence). Trimming removed 6 bases from V and 3 bases from J, with 11 bases in between. The CDR3 has 12 amino acids. Here the CDR3 reads CSAVYRKETQYF. CDR3 DNA sequence: TGCAGTGCCGTGTACAGAAAAGAGACCCAGTACTTC.

This clonotype came up many times. The chain has TRBV20-1 and TRBJ2-3, with D perhaps matching TRBD1 or TRBD2 (5 bases each). Germline lookup yields CDR1 DFQATT and CDR2 SNEGSKA (reference sequence). The CDR3 is 13 residues long. V shed 7 bases and J shed 4 bases, with 15 bases lying between them. The CDR3 bases are TGCAGTGGCGGTGAGGGGCTGGCAGATACGCAGTATTTT. Protein: CSGGEGLADTQYF.